What follows describes a single T cell receptor (beta chain). Its antigen is unknown. Repertoires were generated with immunoSEQ multiplex PCR, while TCRdb's copy carries only in-frame clones and drops some. The table records 25,000 to 30,000 clones, about 79% of them present only once. The sample is drawn from a study of OX40 agonist ivuxolimab in advanced cancers. Study as a whole: With a range of roughly 23 to 90, age averaged roughly 61 years, and nearly 85% were male. Findings and limits, study-wide: Partial responders receiving 0.1-3.0 mg/kg showed among the lowest clonal expansion.

CDR3 length: 11 residues. The germline gives CDR1 GTSNPN, CDR2 SVGIG (reference sequence). V shed 8 bases and J shed 1 base, with 8 bases lying between them. This chain uses TRBV30 with TRBJ1-1, with D unresolved. This TCR derives from an adult with an advanced solid tumor such as melanoma, head and neck, liver or kidney cancer. Here the sequenced sample was CD4+ or CD8+ T cells sorted from blood, taken in a trial of the OX40 agonist ivuxolimab. CDR3 in DNA: TGTGCCGGAGCTCAGAACACTGAAGCTTTCTTT. Residues: CAGAQNTEAFF.